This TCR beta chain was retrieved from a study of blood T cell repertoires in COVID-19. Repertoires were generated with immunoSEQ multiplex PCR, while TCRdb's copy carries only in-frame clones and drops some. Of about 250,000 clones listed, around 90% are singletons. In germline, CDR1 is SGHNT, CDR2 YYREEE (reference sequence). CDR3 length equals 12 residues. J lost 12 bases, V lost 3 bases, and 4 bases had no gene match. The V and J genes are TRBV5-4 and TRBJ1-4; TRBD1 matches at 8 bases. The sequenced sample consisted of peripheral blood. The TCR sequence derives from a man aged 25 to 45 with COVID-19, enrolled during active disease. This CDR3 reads CASSWGTGELFF. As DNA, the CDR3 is TGTGCCAGCAGCTGGGGGACAGGTGAACTGTTTTTT.